These 23 T cell receptor beta chains were all obtained from the same sample, sequenced in a study of blood T cell repertoires in COVID-19. This table comes from immunoSEQ multiplex PCR, and its TCRdb copy is limited to in-frame clones, with some not included. This sample has around 250,000 clones; approximately 84% occur once, and the top ten carry under 7%. The sequenced material came from PBMCs or T cells enriched from blood (not recorded which). The receptor source for this set is a woman in her forties or fifties who had been exposed to COVID-19.

DNA of the CDR3: TGTGCCAGCAGCCCGAACGAGTCTGGCTACACCTTC. The encoded protein is CASSPNESGYTF. V and J are TRBV7-9 and TRBJ1-2; D uncertain. V lost 5 bases, J lost 7 bases, and 11 bases lay in between. The CDR3 covers 12 residues. CDR1 is SEHNR and CDR2 is FQNEAQ in the germline V gene (reference sequence).

The chain employs TRBV27 and TRBJ1-5; tentatively, D is TRBD1 (6 bases). V lost 5 bases to trimming and J lost 4 bases, with 12 bases between them. Germline CDR1 and CDR2: MNHEY and SMNVEV (reference sequence). There are 14 residues in the CDR3. The CDR3 DNA follows: TGTGCCAGCAGTCAGGACAGAACAAATCAGCCCCAGCATTTT. As protein: CASSQDRTNQPQHF.

A single count supports this clone. The chain uses TRBV6-5 and TRBJ1-1, with D perhaps matching TRBD1 (5 bases). Trimming removed 2 bases from V and 1 base from J, with 14 bases in between. Per the germline V gene, CDR1 is MNHEY and CDR2 is SVGAGI. This CDR3 is built from 16 residues. CDR3 sequence (DNA): TGTGCCAGCAGTTACGCTACCGGAGGGACGAACACTGAAGCTTTCTTT. It yields the protein CASSYATGGTNTEAFF.

This clone has just one count. The rearrangement links TRBV10-1 to TRBJ2-7; 12 positions match TRBD2. V gave up 4 bases and J gave up 5 bases; unmatched junction bases: 6. Germline V gives CDR1 WNHNN, CDR2 SYGVQD (reference sequence). The CDR3 has 15 amino acids. This chain's CDR3 is CASSVTSGGRDEQYF. The CDR3 nucleotides are TGCGCCAGCAGTGTAACTAGCGGGGGGCGCGACGAGCAGTACTTC.

The chain has TRBV5-4 and TRBJ1-2; 8 bases fit TRBD1. J gave up 5 bases and V 5 bases, and 5 bases lay outside the gene matches. Germline loops: CDR1 SGHNT, CDR2 YYREEE (reference sequence). The CDR3 consists of 13 residues. CDR3 coding DNA: TGTGCCAGCAGACTAACAGGGGGGTATGGCTACACCTTC. Amino acids: CASRLTGGYGYTF.

In this sample, this clone turned up once. The chain uses TRBV5-8 and TRBJ1-2; 7 positions agree with TRBD1. Trimming cost V 2 bases and J 7 bases; bases outside gene matches: 11. Germline CDR1 is SGHTS and CDR2 is YDEGEE. There are 15 residues in the CDR3. The CDR3 spells CASSFRQGRGGGYTF. CDR3 nucleotide sequence: TGTGCCAGCAGCTTCCGACAGGGTAGAGGCGGTGGCTACACCTTC. The full variable domain, rest sourced from reference TRBV5-8 and TRBJ1-2, is EAGVTQSPTHLIKTRGQQATLRCSPISGHTSVYWYQQALGLGLQFLLWYDEGEERNRGNFPPRFSGRQFPNYSSELNVNALELEDSALYLCASSFRQGRGGGYTFGSGTRLTVV.

V and J are TRBV18 and TRBJ1-3, with 7 bases that match TRBD1. This CDR3 region has 16 residues. J lost 4 bases, V lost 3 bases, and 9 bases had no gene match. CDR1 is KGHSH and CDR2 is LQKENI in the germline V gene. The DNA for the CDR3 is TGTGCCAGCTCACCTAAGACAGGGACGGGAGGAAACACCATATATTTT. Translation gives CASSPKTGTGGNTIYF. The full variable domain, with the rest looked up from reference TRBV18 and TRBJ1-3, is NAGVMQNPRHLVRRRGQEARLRCSPMKGHSHVYWYRQLPEEGLKFMVYLQKENIIDESGMPKERFSAEFPKEGPSILRIQQVVRGDSAAYFCASSPKTGTGGNTIYFGEGSWLTVV.

The rearrangement uses TRBV29-1 and TRBJ2-2; 13 bases match TRBD2. Germline values: CDR1 SQVTM, CDR2 ANQGSEA. Unmatched junction bases numbered 5, after V lost 7 bases and J lost 3 bases. The CDR3 contains 15 residues. For the CDR3, the DNA is TGCAGCGCCGCGGGACTAGCGGGGTACACCGGGGAGCTGTTTTTT. It specifies CSAAGLAGYTGELFF.

CDR3 coding DNA: TGTGCCAGCAGAGGGACAGGGTTTAACGAAAAACTGTTTTTT. Protein product: CASRGTGFNEKLFF. This chain connects TRBV2 to TRBJ1-4; 9 positions agree with TRBD1. J lost 8 bases, V lost 6 bases, and 7 bases had no gene match. The CDR3 covers 14 residues. The germline V gene encodes CDR1 SNHLY and CDR2 FYNNEI.

This clone occurred once. The J gene is TRBJ1-6, the V gene TRBV5-6; TRBD1 agrees at 7 bases. There are 17 residues in the CDR3. The germline gives CDR1 SGHDT, CDR2 YYEEEE. V trimming: 2 bases; J trimming: 8 bases; junction bases outside the gene matches: 13. DNA for the CDR3: TGTGCCAGCAGCTTCAAGAGGGGGCGCCGCCCAGATTCACCCCTCCACTTT. Translation: CASSFKRGRRPDSPLHF.

This clone was observed a single time. The chain uses TRBV21-1 and TRBJ1-1; TRBD1, the D gene given by the table, was not confirmed from the DNA. TRBV21-1 is a listed pseudogene. This CDR3 comprises 15 residues. CDR3 loop: CARKTGGRKNTEAFF. In DNA form, the CDR3 reads TGTGCCAGAAAAACAGGGGGCCGGAAGAACACTGAAGCTTTCTTT.

The chain combines TRBV12-3 or TRBV12-4 with TRBJ2-1, with TRBD2 identical over 8 bases. With V trimmed by 4 bases and J by 9 bases, 5 bases remained unmatched. The CDR3 has 13 residues. The CDR3 DNA reads as TGTGCCAGCAGTTCGGGGGGGTCGTTTGAGCAGTTCTTC. This sequence encodes CASSSGGSFEQFF.

Only a few counts were recorded for this clone. This chain links TRBV2 with TRBJ1-6; TRBD1 aligns across 9 bases. The CDR3 loop spans 17 amino acids. The V and J ends lost 4 bases and 2 bases, in that order; junction bases with no gene match: 6. Germline CDR1 is SNHLY and CDR2 is FYNNEI. DNA for the CDR3: TGTGCCAGCAGTGGACAGGGGGTCCTTCCCTATAATTCACCCCTCCACTTT. This translates into CASSGQGVLPYNSPLHF.

The chain joins TRBV30 to TRBJ2-3; 10 bases match TRBD2. V was pared by 2 bases and J by 5 bases, with 4 bases of the junction left unmatched. CDR1 and CDR2 from the germline V gene are GTSNPN and SVGIG (reference sequence). CDR3 size: 14 residues. Here the CDR3 DNA reads TGTGCCTGGAGTACACTAGCGGGGAAAGATACGCAGTATTTT. Its translation: CAWSTLAGKDTQYF. Combining the CDR3 with reference TRBV30 and TRBJ2-3 gives the whole variable domain SQTIHQWPATLVQPVGSPLSLECTVEGTSNPNLYWYRQAAGRGLQLLFYSVGIGQISSEVPQNLSASRPQDRQFILSSKKLLLSDSGFYLCAWSTLAGKDTQYFGPGTRLTVL.

The chain links TRBV7-2 to TRBJ2-1, with a possible D match to TRBD2 (6 bases). The CDR3 is 14 residues long. Trimming removed 4 bases from V and 5 bases from J, with 12 bases in between. CDR1 is SGHTA, CDR2 FQGNSA, per germline. The CDR3 coding sequence is TGTGCCAGCAGCTCCGCGGGGTACCACAATGAGCAGTTCTTC. Translated, it gives CASSSAGYHNEQFF.

This chain links TRBV7-2 with TRBJ2-3; no reliable D call. Germline V lookup: CDR1 SGHTA, CDR2 FQGNSA. V lost 2 bases to trimming and J lost 2 bases, with 14 bases between them. The CDR3 is 16 residues long. CDR3 in DNA: TGTGCCAGCAGCTTAACGGCCACAGTACTCACAGATACGCAGTATTTT. Its translation: CASSLTATVLTDTQYF. The full variable domain, with the rest looked up from reference TRBV7-2 and TRBJ2-3, is GAGVSQSPSNKVTEKGKDVELRCDPISGHTALYWYRQSLGQGLEFLIYFQGNSAPDKSGLPSDRFSAERTGGSVSTLTIQRTQQEDSAVYLCASSLTATVLTDTQYFGPGTRLTVL.

The chain has TRBV28 and TRBJ1-6; D ambiguous. The germline V gene has CDR1 MDHEN and CDR2 SYDVKM. Deletions cut 8 bases from V and 2 bases from J, with 13 bases between. The CDR3 has 15 residues. Here the CDR3 DNA reads TGTGCCAGCCAATCAGTTACAGCCTATAATTCACCCCTCCACTTT. The encoded protein is CASQSVTAYNSPLHF. The variable domain in full, with the rest retrieved from reference TRBV28 and TRBJ1-6, is DVKVTQSSRYLVKRTGEKVFLECVQDMDHENMFWYRQDPGLGLRLIYFSYDVKMKEKGDIPEGYSVSREKKERFSLILESASTNQTSMYLCASQSVTAYNSPLHFGNGTRLTVT.

This clone showed up many times. This rearrangement joins TRBV2 to TRBJ2-7; TRBD1 matches at 8 bases. Germline-derived CDR1 and CDR2 are SNHLY and FYNNEI. Trimming removed 5 bases from V and 5 bases from J; junction bases left unmatched: 8. The CDR3 is made up of 14 amino acids. The CDR3, as DNA: TGTGCCAGCAGTCGACAGGGGCCACCCGACGAGCAGTACTTC. Translation gives CASSRQGPPDEQYF.

The chain combines TRBV29-1 with TRBJ1-3; D uncertain. The CDR3 extends over 14 amino acids. Germline CDR1 SQVTM, CDR2 ANQGSEA. CDR3 loop: CSALAASTGNTIYF. CDR3 DNA: TGCAGTGCTTTGGCGGCCTCGACTGGAAACACCATATATTTT.

For the CDR3, the DNA is TGCGCCAGCAGTCGCACAGGGACCACTGAAGCTTTCTTT. It specifies CASSRTGTTEAFF. The chain is built from TRBV5-1 and TRBJ1-1, with a possible D match to TRBD1 (6 bases). Trimming shortened V by 5 bases and J by 4 bases, and 12 bases separated the two germline ends. The CDR3 loop spans 13 amino acids. Per the germline V gene, CDR1 is SGHRS and CDR2 is YFSETQ.

The genes are TRBV28 and TRBJ1-5; unclear D gene. Trimming stripped 3 bases from V and 0 bases from J, with 6 bases between. Germline CDR1 is MDHEN and CDR2 is SYDVKM. CDR3 length: 14 residues. The CDR3 loop reads CASSFPYSNQPQHF. The CDR3 DNA is TGTGCCAGCAGTTTCCCTTATAGCAATCAGCCCCAGCATTTT. Variable domain in full (rest from reference TRBV28 and TRBJ1-5): DVKVTQSSRYLVKRTGEKVFLECVQDMDHENMFWYRQDPGLGLRLIYFSYDVKMKEKGDIPEGYSVSREKKERFSLILESASTNQTSMYLCASSFPYSNQPQHFGDGTRLSIL.

The chain links TRBV19 to TRBJ2-5; tentative D call: TRBD2 (6 bases). Trimming took 9 bases from V and 1 from J, leaving 12 bases between them. Germline V lookup: CDR1 LNHDA, CDR2 SQIVND (reference sequence). This CDR3 spans 13 amino acids. The CDR3 protein is CASSGTLQETQYF. As DNA, the CDR3 is TGTGCCAGCTCCGGGACTCTCCAAGAGACCCAGTACTTC.

This chain joins TRBV5-1 and TRBJ2-5; 8 bases agree with TRBD1. Germline V lookup: CDR1 SGHRS, CDR2 YFSETQ. This CDR3 has 14 amino acids. Trimming removed 0 bases from V and 11 bases from J; junction bases left unmatched: 9. The CDR3 spells CASSLAQGAGPQYF. The CDR3 DNA reads TGCGCCAGCAGCTTGGCCCAGGGGGCTGGCCCTCAGTACTTC.